Following are 32 T cell receptor beta chains from one sample sequenced in a study of T-cell memory formation after mild COVID-19. TCRdb called the 5' RACE reads again in MiXCR, with one record for every CDR3 protein. The sample shows about 210,000 distinct CDR3 sequences, around 25% of them seen only once. Material for sequencing was PBMCs or a T cell subset sorted from them (not recorded which). The receptors were gathered from an adult woman who had mild COVID-19 (a few samples of this study predate the infection). Cell type and time point are not known.

V gene TRBV18 combines with J gene TRBJ2-7; possibly TRBD1 for D (6 bases). There are 15 residues in the CDR3. V was trimmed by 6 bases and J by 3 bases, leaving 18 bases between them. Germline V gene lookup returns CDR1 KGHSH and CDR2 LQKENI. The CDR3 sequence: CASSVYRVDHYEQYF. In DNA form, the CDR3 reads TGTGCCAGCTCGGTTTACAGGGTCGATCACTACGAGCAGTACTTC.

The chain is built from TRBV7-9 and TRBJ2-1, with D uncertain. Germline V gives CDR1 SEHNR, CDR2 FQNEAQ (reference sequence). Trimming took off 4 bases at V and 8 bases at J, with 18 bases between the two ends. The CDR3 length is 15 residues. The CDR3 loop reads CASSSVSSDRDEQFF. CDR3 DNA sequence: TGTGCCAGCAGCTCCGTCTCGTCAGACCGGGATGAGCAGTTCTTC.

This clonotype was seen only a few times. The chain joins TRBV7-2 to TRBJ2-7; 8 nucleotides align to TRBD1. Germline CDR1 SGHTA, CDR2 FQGNSA. CDR3 size: 16 residues. J gave up 0 bases and V 5 bases, and 9 bases lay outside the gene matches. In DNA, the CDR3 is TGTGCCAGCAGCGCGAGACAGGGGCCTACCTCCTACGAGCAGTACTTC. Translation gives CASSARQGPTSYEQYF.

The rearrangement joins TRBV19 to TRBJ2-7; D gene unclear. This CDR3 region has 12 residues. Trimming shortened V by 3 bases and J by 3 bases, and 6 bases separated the two germline ends. The germline gives CDR1 LNHDA, CDR2 SQIVND (reference sequence). CDR3 in amino acids: CASSMTDYEQYF. Here the CDR3 DNA reads TGTGCCAGTAGTATGACGGACTACGAGCAGTACTTC.

This clonotype was observed a few times. The chain is built from TRBV30 and TRBJ1-5; D is unresolved. CDR3 length: 13 residues. The germline gives CDR1 GTSNPN, CDR2 SVGIG (reference sequence). Between the trimmed V and J ends, which lost 0 bases and 4 bases, there was a span of 7 bases. In DNA form, the CDR3 reads TGTGCCTGGAGTGTAGGCCGAAATCAGCCCCAGCATTTT. Translating gives CAWSVGRNQPQHF.

This clonotype has only a few counts. The V and J genes are TRBV14 and TRBJ2-1, with D unclear. V dropped 4 bases and J dropped 10 bases, with 8 bases sitting between them. CDR3 length: 11 residues. The germline V gene has CDR1 SGHDN and CDR2 FVKESK. This chain's CDR3 is CASSLYSEQFF. For the CDR3, the DNA is TGTGCCAGCAGCCTCTACTCCGAGCAGTTCTTC.

The CDR3, as DNA: TGCGCCAGCAGCTTCGGGGCGCTTTCCTACGAGCAGTACTTC. Translated: CASSFGALSYEQYF. The V call is TRBV4-1, the J call TRBJ2-7; D could derive from TRBD1 or TRBD2 (5 bases each). Trimming stripped 5 bases from V and 1 base from J, with 12 bases between. The CDR3 is 14 residues long. Germline-derived CDR1 and CDR2 are MGHRA and YSYEKL.

The chain joins TRBV7-8 to TRBJ2-7; the D gene could be TRBD1 or TRBD2 (5 bases each). Deletions cut 0 bases from V and 3 bases from J, with 9 bases between. The CDR3 runs 14 residues. Germline lookup yields CDR1 SGHVS and CDR2 FQNEAQ. The CDR3 DNA is TGTGCCAGCAGCTTAGCCGGGGACCTCTACGAGCAGTACTTC. As protein: CASSLAGDLYEQYF.

This clonotype was observed a handful of times. The V gene is TRBV20-1, the J gene TRBJ2-7, with a weak D call TRBD1 (5 bases). CDR3 length: 12 residues. In germline, CDR1 is DFQATT, CDR2 SNEGSKA (reference sequence). Trimming removed 0 bases at V and 5 bases at J, with 8 bases between. The CDR3: CSARESGHEQYF. In DNA, the CDR3 is TGCAGTGCTAGAGAATCAGGGCACGAGCAGTACTTC.

The genes are TRBV5-1 and TRBJ2-1; D not certain. The CDR3 totals 13 residues. Per the germline V gene, CDR1 is SGHRS and CDR2 is YFSETQ. The V gene lost 0 bases and the J gene lost 5 bases, with 6 bases spanning the gap. The chain's CDR3 is CASSLALDNEQFF. The CDR3 DNA reads as TGCGCCAGCAGCTTGGCCTTGGACAATGAGCAGTTCTTC. Full variable domain (rest looked up from reference TRBV5-1 and TRBJ2-1): KAGVTQTPRYLIKTRGQQVTLSCSPISGHRSVSWYQQTPGQGLQFLFEYFSETQRNKGNFPGRFSGRQFSNSRSEMNVSTLELGDSALYLCASSLALDNEQFFGPGTRLTVL.

This clonotype has just a few counts. This sequence joins TRBV6-5 and TRBJ2-4; tentative D call: TRBD1 (5 bases). There are 13 residues in the CDR3. Germline V gene lookup returns CDR1 MNHEY and CDR2 SVGAGI. The V gene lost 6 bases and the J gene lost 3 bases, with 9 bases spanning the gap. The CDR3, as DNA: TGTGCCAGCAGCGGCAGGGACAAAAACATTCAGTACTTC. Protein sequence: CASSGRDKNIQYF.

This clonotype has just a few counts. This sequence joins TRBV7-9 and TRBJ1-5, with 8 positions matching TRBD1. There are 14 residues in the CDR3. V gave up 5 bases and J gave up 2 bases; unmatched junction bases: 2. CDR1 SEHNR and CDR2 FQNEAQ come from the germline V gene (reference sequence). The CDR3 loop is CASSQDRGNQPQHF. For the CDR3, the DNA is TGTGCCAGCAGCCAGGACAGGGGCAATCAGCCCCAGCATTTT.

V and J are TRBV10-3 and TRBJ1-1, with no clear D. V lost 7 bases and J lost 3, with 12 bases in between. From germline, CDR1 is ENHRY and CDR2 SYGVKD. The CDR3 sequence is 13 residues long. For the CDR3, the DNA is TGTGCCATCAAGTTTGCCGGGCACACTGAAGCTTTCTTT. Its protein product is CAIKFAGHTEAFF.

This clonotype was seen ten or more times. The genes are TRBV18 and TRBJ2-1; D is perhaps TRBD1 (6 bases). V lost 3 bases to trimming and J lost 0 bases, with 9 bases between them. Germline CDR1 and CDR2: KGHSH and LQKENI. The CDR3 has 15 amino acids. The CDR3 sequence: CASSPGAVSYNEQFF. CDR3 DNA: TGTGCCAGCTCACCGGGGGCAGTCTCCTACAATGAGCAGTTCTTC.

This chain links TRBV12-3 or TRBV12-4 with TRBJ2-4, with D possibly being TRBD1 (6 bases). The V end was cut by 1 base, the J end by 0 bases, with 7 bases between. This CDR3 has 15 amino acids. The CDR3 DNA reads TGTGCCAGCAGTTTAGAGGGGGTAGCCAAAAACATTCAGTACTTC. Translation: CASSLEGVAKNIQYF.

The rearrangement joins TRBV29-1 to TRBJ2-6; D assignment may be TRBD1 or TRBD2 (7 bases each). This CDR3 is built from 17 residues. Trimming took off 0 bases at V and 0 bases at J, with 12 bases between the two ends. Germline CDR1 SQVTM, CDR2 ANQGSEA. CDR3: CSVEDQGGDSGANVLTF. CDR3 bases: TGCAGCGTTGAAGATCAGGGGGGGGACTCTGGGGCCAACGTCCTGACTTTC.

In its sample, this clonotype was seen once. This rearrangement joins TRBV7-2 to TRBJ1-6; 9 bases fit TRBD1. The CDR3 consists of 15 residues. Germline trimming cut 4 bases from V and 9 bases from J; bases unmatched to any gene: 7. Germline-derived CDR1 and CDR2 are SGHTA and FQGNSA. CDR3 sequence: CASSYVTGGGSPLHF. The CDR3 DNA sequence: TGTGCCAGCAGCTATGTGACAGGGGGTGGTTCACCCCTCCACTTT.

This sequence joins TRBV7-6 and TRBJ2-5, with 11 positions matching TRBD2. Per the germline V gene, CDR1 is SGHVS and CDR2 is FNYEAQ. This CDR3 contains 17 residues. V was pared by 5 bases and J by 2 bases, with 10 bases of the junction left unmatched. This CDR3 reads CASSGDSGGALQETQYF. The CDR3 DNA follows: TGTGCCAGCAGCGGGGATAGCGGGGGGGCACTGCAAGAGACCCAGTACTTC.

This clonotype was observed a few times. For the CDR3, the DNA is TGTGCCAGCAGTTCAACGACGGTCTATGGCTACACCTTC. It translates to CASSSTTVYGYTF. The gene calls are TRBV12-3 or TRBV12-4 and TRBJ1-2; D gene ambiguous. Trimming left V 4 bases short and J 4 bases short, with 10 bases between. The CDR3 consists of 13 residues.

The rearrangement joins TRBV6-2 or TRBV6-3 to TRBJ2-7; D is perhaps TRBD1 (6 bases). Germline V CDR1 and CDR2: MNHEY, SVGEGT. The CDR3 contains 13 residues. Trimming removed 4 bases from V and 5 bases from J, with 12 bases in between. This CDR3 reads CASSSQGRNEQYF. In nucleotides, the CDR3 is TGTGCCAGCAGTTCACAGGGTAGGAACGAGCAGTACTTC.

This clonotype was counted between two and nine times. The gene calls are TRBV6-5 and TRBJ2-2; tentative D call: TRBD2 (5 bases). The CDR3 covers 17 residues. Per the germline V gene, CDR1 is MNHEY and CDR2 is SVGAGI. V gave up 3 bases and J gave up 1 base, with 15 bases separating them. Written as DNA, the CDR3 is TGTGCCAGCAGTTATTCATCCGGGGTCGGGAACACCGGGGAGCTGTTTTTT. Residues: CASSYSSGVGNTGELFF.

This chain connects TRBV6-1 to TRBJ2-5; TRBD1 agrees at 8 bases. The CDR3 sequence is 15 residues long. CDR1 is MNHNS, CDR2 SASEGT, per germline. Trimming at V came to 7 bases and at J to 5 bases, leaving 12 bases not matched to a gene. The CDR3 DNA sequence: TGTGCCAGCACCATCGGACAGAACAGGGGGGAGACCCAGTACTTC. It specifies CASTIGQNRGETQYF.

The table lists this clonotype with many counts. The V and J genes are TRBV12-3 or TRBV12-4 and TRBJ2-1; 7 bases align to TRBD2. V lost 4 bases to trimming and J lost 6 bases; unmatched junction nucleotides: 9. The CDR3 contains 15 residues. The DNA for the CDR3 is TGTGCCAGCAGTTCCAGTGGGAGGGCCCCCAATGAGCAGTTCTTC. Its protein is CASSSSGRAPNEQFF.

The chain employs TRBV5-1 and TRBJ2-1; TRBD2 agrees at 12 bases. Germline V CDR1 and CDR2: SGHRS, YFSETQ. V lost 5 bases, J lost 1 base, and 4 bases stayed unmatched. The CDR3 runs to 16 residues. This CDR3 reads CASRPLAGGSYNEQFF. The DNA of the CDR3 is TGCGCCAGCAGGCCACTAGCGGGGGGATCCTACAATGAGCAGTTCTTC.

This sequence joins TRBV2 and TRBJ2-3, with unresolved D. The CDR3 sequence is 14 residues long. Looked up from germline, CDR1 is SNHLY and CDR2 is FYNNEI. Between the trimmed V and J ends, which lost 8 bases and 1 base, there was a span of 13 bases. The CDR3 sequence is CASSGFGGTDTQYF. CDR3 sequence (DNA): TGTGCCAGCTCTGGCTTTGGGGGCACAGATACGCAGTATTTT.

This clonotype was recorded a few times. The rearrangement uses TRBV6-1 and TRBJ1-2, with D unresolved. The CDR3 is made up of 15 amino acids. The germline gives CDR1 MNHNS, CDR2 SASEGT. V lost 2 bases, J lost 8 bases, and 18 bases lay in between. The CDR3 reads CASSESGRNLRGYTF. CDR3 sequence (DNA): TGTGCCAGCAGTGAATCCGGGCGTAACCTCAGAGGCTACACCTTC.

The chain links TRBV23-1 to TRBJ2-5; 7 positions agree with TRBD1. Being an ORF, TRBV23-1 has a function that is uncertain. This CDR3 comprises 19 residues. The V and J ends lost 1 base and 0 bases, in that order; junction bases with no gene match: 14. CDR3 residues: CASSQFGARQGIYQETQYF. The CDR3 nucleotides are TGCGCCAGCAGTCAATTCGGGGCTCGACAGGGCATTTACCAAGAGACCCAGTACTTC.

The chain links TRBV7-2 to TRBJ2-5; perhaps TRBD1 as D (6 bases). The CDR3 has 14 amino acids. V lost 5 bases to trimming and J lost 1 base, with 11 bases between them. Germline loops: CDR1 SGHTA, CDR2 FQGNSA. CDR3 in DNA: TGTGCCAGCAGCCGACAGGCAATCCAAGAGACCCAGTACTTC. This translates into CASSRQAIQETQYF.

The V call is TRBV12-3 or TRBV12-4, the J call TRBJ1-1; maybe TRBD1 (6 bases). With 7 bases removed from V and 2 bases from J, the gap between germline ends came to 14 bases. CDR3 size: 14 residues. The CDR3 bases are TGTGCCAGCACCAAGAAGGGGGGAAACACTGAAGCTTTCTTT. Protein: CASTKKGGNTEAFF.

The V call is TRBV30, the J call TRBJ2-5; 13 positions match TRBD2. The germline V gene encodes CDR1 GTSNPN and CDR2 SVGIG (reference sequence). With V trimmed by 0 bases and J by 2 bases, 15 bases remained unmatched. The CDR3 totals 20 residues. This chain's CDR3 is CAWSVSRTSGRRLSQETQYF. In nucleotides, the CDR3 is TGTGCCTGGAGTGTATCCCGGACTAGCGGGAGACGACTGTCACAAGAGACCCAGTACTTC.

J is TRBJ2-1 and V is TRBV12-3 or TRBV12-4, with D possibly matching TRBD1 (6 bases). The CDR3 sequence is 14 residues long. Trimming took off 6 bases at V and 5 bases at J, with 14 bases between the two ends. The DNA of the CDR3 is TGTGCCAGCAGGAGAACAACAGGGAACAATGAGCAGTTCTTC. The encoded protein is CASRRTTGNNEQFF.

This chain uses TRBV12-3 or TRBV12-4 with TRBJ1-2; TRBD1 matches at 7 bases. The CDR3 has 13 residues. V shed 2 bases, J shed 6 bases, and the junction held 3 bases outside the gene matches. CDR3 region: CASSLIGGDGYTF. CDR3 coding DNA: TGTGCCAGCAGTTTAATAGGGGGCGATGGCTACACCTTC.